Listed here are 27 T cell receptor beta chains from one sample, sequenced in a study of blood T cell repertoires in COVID-19. The table came from immunoSEQ multiplex PCR; TCRdb's copy has only in-frame clones and leaves some out. The top ten clones hold roughly 12% of a sample with nearly 55,000 clones, roughly 86% of them seen once. The sequenced sample was peripheral blood. The receptors shown here come from a man in his 70s with active COVID-19.

The gene calls are TRBV6-2 or TRBV6-3 and TRBJ2-2, with 9 bases identical to TRBD1. Germline V gene sequence: CDR1 MNHEY, CDR2 SVGEGT. V lost 2 bases to trimming and J lost 6 bases; unmatched junction nucleotides: 7. The CDR3 extends over 16 amino acids. The CDR3 is CASSYPGQGLPGELFF. The DNA for the CDR3 is TGTGCCAGCAGTTACCCGGGACAGGGTTTGCCCGGGGAGCTGTTTTTT.

In this sample, this clone turned up once. The chain employs TRBV9 and TRBJ1-4; D unresolved. This CDR3 comprises 16 residues. Trimming took 3 bases from V and 7 from J, leaving 19 bases between them. Germline loops: CDR1 SGDLS, CDR2 YYNGEE. Here the CDR3 DNA reads TGTGCCAGCAGCGAAGGCCGAGCAACCGGGGTTGAAAAACTGTTTTTT. It encodes CASSEGRATGVEKLFF. The full variable domain, rest sourced from reference TRBV9 and TRBJ1-4, is DSGVTQTPKHLITATGQRVTLRCSPRSGDLSVYWYQQSLDQGLQFLIQYYNGEERAKGNILERFSAQQFPDLHSELNLSSLELGDSALYFCASSEGRATGVEKLFFGSGTQLSVL.

The chain joins TRBV9 to TRBJ2-1; 11 bases line up with TRBD2. Trimming at V came to 0 bases and at J to 0 bases, leaving 11 bases not matched to a gene. The germline CDR1 and CDR2 sequences are SGDLS and YYNGEE. The CDR3 extends over 20 amino acids. CDR3 sequence (DNA): TGTGCCAGCAGCGTAGACCCCGGGACTAGCGGCTTGAGCTCCTACAATGAGCAGTTCTTC. Protein sequence: CASSVDPGTSGLSSYNEQFF.

This clone has only one observation. The chain recombines TRBV5-1 with TRBJ2-7; D might be TRBD1 (5 bases). The V gene lost 5 bases and the J gene lost 6 bases, with 21 bases spanning the gap. The CDR3 runs to 15 residues. CDR1 is SGHRS and CDR2 is YFSETQ in the germline V gene. CDR3 sequence: CASSPRQGAPGEQYF. The CDR3 region has the DNA TGCGCCAGCAGTCCCCGCCAGGGTGCCCCGGGCGAGCAGTACTTC.

The chain links TRBV11-2 to TRBJ1-1; perhaps TRBD1 as D (6 bases). The CDR3 extends over 15 amino acids. Germline assignment: CDR1 SGHAT and CDR2 FQNNGV. The germline V and J ends were trimmed by 5 bases and 1 base, with 14 bases remaining between them. The CDR3 region is CASSPAPGQNTEAFF. The CDR3 DNA reads TGTGCCAGCAGCCCCGCCCCGGGACAGAACACTGAAGCTTTCTTT.

The chain uses TRBV7-9 and TRBJ1-2; TRBD1 matches at 8 bases. Trimming at V came to 4 bases and at J to 3 bases, leaving 7 bases not matched to a gene. Looked up from germline, CDR1 is SEHNR and CDR2 is FQNEAQ (reference sequence). The CDR3 has 15 residues. CDR3 sequence: CASSSAAGGHYGYTF. The DNA of the CDR3 is TGTGCCAGCAGCTCCGCGGCAGGGGGCCACTATGGCTACACCTTC.

This chain links TRBV19 with TRBJ1-2; a possible D gene is TRBD1 (5 bases). Germline loops: CDR1 LNHDA, CDR2 SQIVND (reference sequence). The CDR3 loop spans 12 amino acids. Deletions cut 10 bases from V and 4 bases from J, with 13 bases between. CDR3 in amino acids: CATQGLGYGYTF. DNA of the CDR3: TGTGCCACTCAGGGTTTGGGCTATGGCTACACCTTC.

This clone was recorded once. The V call is TRBV27, the J call TRBJ2-1; a possible D gene is TRBD2 (6 bases). The V gene lost 6 bases and the J gene lost 4 bases, with 19 bases spanning the gap. The CDR3 runs to 16 residues. Germline lookup yields CDR1 MNHEY and CDR2 SMNVEV (reference sequence). The CDR3 region has the DNA TGTGCCAGCAGCGCCTTGGGTTTTGGGACTTACAATGAGCAGTTCTTC. This gives the protein CASSALGFGTYNEQFF.

The chain carries TRBV10-3 and TRBJ1-5, with TRBD1 as a possible D gene (5 bases). CDR1 is ENHRY and CDR2 is SYGVKD in the germline V gene. The V end lost 4 bases, the J end lost 4 bases, and 8 bases lay between the germline ends. The CDR3 sequence is 13 residues long. CDR3 residues: CAISGGPNQPQHF. CDR3 DNA sequence: TGTGCCATCAGTGGGGGCCCTAATCAGCCCCAGCATTTT.

The chain recombines TRBV6-4 with TRBJ2-7, with D perhaps matching TRBD2 (6 bases). Between the trimmed V and J ends, which lost 5 bases and 7 bases, there was a span of 18 bases. Germline V gives CDR1 MRHNA, CDR2 SNTAGT. The CDR3 has 14 residues. This chain's CDR3 is CASSMDGGVGEQYF. Written as DNA, the CDR3 is TGTGCCAGCAGTATGGACGGAGGGGTGGGAGAGCAGTACTTC.

The chain couples TRBV6-6 to TRBJ2-3; D is perhaps TRBD1 (6 bases). The germline gives CDR1 MNHNY, CDR2 SVGAGI (reference sequence). The V end lost 6 bases, the J end lost 5 bases, and 15 bases lay between the germline ends. The CDR3 covers 14 residues. The CDR3 is CASRARGGGDTQYF. CDR3 coding DNA: TGTGCCAGCAGGGCCAGGGGCGGAGGAGATACGCAGTATTTT.

The chain has TRBV19 and TRBJ2-2; D is perhaps TRBD2 (7 bases). Trimming took off 1 base at V and 3 bases at J, with 15 bases between the two ends. There are 17 residues in the CDR3. In germline, CDR1 is LNHDA, CDR2 SQIVND (reference sequence). The CDR3 DNA follows: TGTGCCAGTAGTATAGCCGGGCGGGGGCTGGACACCGGGGAGCTGTTTTTT. As protein: CASSIAGRGLDTGELFF.

The chain carries TRBV5-1 and TRBJ2-6, with TRBD1 matching over 8 bases. CDR1 and CDR2 (germline): SGHRS, YFSETQ. The CDR3 totals 18 residues. V lost 2 bases and J lost 4; bases outside the gene matches: 11. In nucleotides, the CDR3 is TGCGCCAGCAGCTTTGGGGGGACAGGAGCTTCCGGGGCCAACGTCCTGACTTTC. Protein sequence: CASSFGGTGASGANVLTF.

The chain links TRBV19 to TRBJ1-1; 7 bases align to TRBD1. This CDR3 spans 15 amino acids. With V trimmed by 5 bases and J by 7 bases, 13 bases remained unmatched. Germline lookup yields CDR1 LNHDA and CDR2 SQIVND (reference sequence). The CDR3 bases are TGTGCCAGTAGTGTCACAGGGGCCCAGGGGATTGAAGCTTTCTTT. Translating gives CASSVTGAQGIEAFF.

This clone appeared many times. The V gene is TRBV7-3, the J gene TRBJ1-2; the D is unclear. Trimming cost V 5 bases and J 1 base, with 11 bases left between them. The CDR3 has 14 residues. Germline V gene lookup returns CDR1 SGHTA and CDR2 FQGTGA. The CDR3 DNA follows: TGTGCCAGCAGCCCCTCGGCGGGTAACTATGGCTACACCTTC. Protein sequence: CASSPSAGNYGYTF.

The V gene is TRBV6-6, the J gene TRBJ2-2; 11 bases fit TRBD2. From germline, CDR1 is MNHNY and CDR2 SVGAGI (reference sequence). J lost 1 base, V lost 4 bases, and 2 bases had no gene match. There are 16 residues in the CDR3. The CDR3 is CASSWLAGGNTGELFF. The CDR3 bases are TGTGCCAGCAGTTGGCTAGCGGGGGGGAACACCGGGGAGCTGTTTTTT.

The chain is built from TRBV7-9 and TRBJ1-1, with D tentatively TRBD1 (5 bases). Trimming stripped 3 bases from V and 4 bases from J, with 12 bases between. CDR1 SEHNR and CDR2 FQNEAQ come from the germline V gene (reference sequence). The CDR3 sequence is 14 residues long. CDR3 region: CASSLQGGSTEAFF. Here the CDR3 DNA reads TGTGCCAGCAGCTTGCAGGGAGGTAGCACTGAAGCTTTCTTT.

There are a few counts of this clone. The CDR3 region is CASSPGGFQPQHF. Written as DNA, the CDR3 is TGTGCCAGCAGCCCAGGGGGGTTTCAGCCCCAGCATTTT. This chain links TRBV7-9 with TRBJ1-5, with 7 bases lining up with TRBD1. CDR3 length: 13 amino acids. The trim removed 5 bases at V and 6 bases at J, leaving 4 bases unmatched. Germline values: CDR1 SEHNR, CDR2 FQNEAQ (reference sequence).

The chain recombines TRBV18 with TRBJ1-1; maybe TRBD1 (6 bases). The CDR3 sequence is 13 residues long. V was clipped by 6 bases and J by 13 bases, with 21 bases between them. Germline CDR1 is KGHSH and CDR2 is LQKENI. In DNA, the CDR3 is TGTGCCAGCTCCCCTGTAGTCGCGGGGGCGGATTTCTTT. Encoded protein: CASSPVVAGADFF.

J is TRBJ2-5 and V is TRBV7-3; 8 positions match TRBD2. V gave up 1 base and J gave up 5 bases; unmatched junction bases: 15. The germline CDR1 and CDR2 sequences are SGHTA and FQGTGA. The length of the CDR3 is 18 residues. CDR3 residues: CASSLRGVGGLGGETQYF. The CDR3 DNA sequence: TGTGCCAGCAGCTTAAGGGGAGTAGGGGGACTAGGAGGGGAGACCCAGTACTTC.

The J gene is TRBJ2-2, the V gene TRBV5-1; D is undetermined. This CDR3 contains 14 residues. V was trimmed by 0 bases and J by 1 base, leaving 4 bases between them. Germline lookup yields CDR1 SGHRS and CDR2 YFSETQ. As DNA, the CDR3 is TGCGCCAGCAGCTTGGCAGTGAACACCGGGGAGCTGTTTTTT. It encodes CASSLAVNTGELFF.

The chain has TRBV5-4 and TRBJ2-1; possible D gene TRBD1, 6 bases. Germline CDR1 and CDR2: SGHNT and YYREEE (reference sequence). CDR3 length: 15 amino acids. Trimming removed 6 bases at V and 4 bases at J, with 17 bases between. In nucleotides, the CDR3 is TGTGCCAGCACCCTATGGGGGCAGGAATACAATGAGCAGTTCTTC. This codes for CASTLWGQEYNEQFF.

The chain is built from TRBV3-1 (or the pseudogene TRBV3-2) and TRBJ2-5; D ambiguous. The CDR3 totals 15 residues. Between the trimmed V and J ends, which lost 2 bases and 2 bases, there was a span of 12 bases. CDR1 and CDR2 (germline): LGHDT, YNNKEL (reference sequence). The CDR3 here is CASSQYWAFQETQYF. Written as DNA, the CDR3 is TGTGCCAGCAGCCAATATTGGGCATTTCAAGAGACCCAGTACTTC.

This chain connects TRBV24-1 to TRBJ2-6; 11 nucleotides match TRBD1. Germline V gene sequence: CDR1 KGHDR, CDR2 SFDVKD. The ends lost 9 bases at V and 4 bases at J; junction bases unmatched: 19. This CDR3 is 20 amino acids long. The CDR3 loop is CATSRGTGGNSYGGANVLTF. DNA of the CDR3: TGTGCCACCTCAAGGGGGACAGGGGGTAATTCATATGGAGGGGCCAACGTCCTGACTTTC.

The chain carries TRBV18 and TRBJ2-5; 7 nucleotides agree with TRBD2. This CDR3 has 15 amino acids. Germline-derived CDR1 and CDR2 are KGHSH and LQKENI. J was trimmed by 0 bases and V by 4 bases; bases with no gene match: 5. CDR3 amino acids: CASSRASGYQETQYF. The CDR3 DNA follows: TGTGCCAGCTCACGAGCTAGCGGATACCAAGAGACCCAGTACTTC.

The rearrangement uses TRBV24-1 and TRBJ2-5, with D possibly TRBD2 on 7 matching bases. Looked up from germline, CDR1 is KGHDR and CDR2 is SFDVKD. This CDR3 comprises 11 residues. Between the trimmed V and J ends, which lost 9 bases and 9 bases, there was a span of 13 bases. DNA of the CDR3: TGTGCCACCTCCGCGGGGGCGGCCCAGTACTTC. Protein sequence: CATSAGAAQYF.

J is TRBJ2-1 and V is TRBV19; D uncertain. Per the germline V gene, CDR1 is LNHDA and CDR2 is SQIVND (reference sequence). The CDR3 contains 12 residues. Trimming shortened V by 4 bases and J by 6 bases, and 7 bases separated the two germline ends. CDR3 DNA sequence: TGTGCCAGTAGTACCTCCCTCAATGAGCAGTTCTTC. This translates into CASSTSLNEQFF.